These 15 T cell receptor beta chains were all obtained from the same sample, sequenced in a study of vaccination and CD4 T cells after COVID-19. These receptors have no identified antigens. The assay that was used to sequence DNA from cultured CD4+ T cells was the Oncomine TCR Beta short-read assay. TCRdb analysed the PCR reads with MiXCR anew, one entry per CDR3 protein. This table holds roughly 10,000 distinct CDR3 sequences, around 64% found once. Treatment described: roughly 11-day PBMC culture with coronavirus spike peptide pools or control peptides (ViraFEST assay). The sample consisted of CD4+ T cells from blood, cultured in vitro. The receptors come from a human donor who had recovered from COVID-19.

The CDR3 region is CSAIPGLAGIQETQYF. Written as DNA, the CDR3 is TGCAGTGCTATACCAGGACTAGCGGGGATCCAAGAGACCCAGTACTTC. The V call is TRBV20-1, the J call TRBJ2-5; 12 bases match TRBD2. Trimming at V came to 4 bases and at J to 1 base, leaving 7 bases not matched to a gene. CDR3 size: 16 residues. Per the germline V gene, CDR1 is DFQATT and CDR2 is SNEGSKA (reference sequence).

The J gene is TRBJ1-5, the V gene TRBV6-1, with D possibly matching TRBD1 (6 bases). This CDR3 has 16 residues. CDR1 and CDR2 from the germline V gene are MNHNS and SASEGT. The germline V and J ends were trimmed by 6 bases and 3 bases, with 18 bases remaining between them. The CDR3: CASRISAAGVNQPQHF. DNA for the CDR3: TGTGCCAGCAGGATTTCAGCGGCAGGGGTCAATCAGCCCCAGCATTTT.

In its sample, this clonotype was seen a few times. This sequence joins TRBV20-1 and TRBJ2-4; TRBD1 might be the D (5 bases). Germline V CDR1 and CDR2: DFQATT, SNEGSKA (reference sequence). This CDR3 spans 13 amino acids. The CDR3 DNA follows: TGCAGCTCCCATTATAGGGGCAACAACATTCAGTACTTC. It yields the protein CSSHYRGNNIQYF.

This chain links TRBV7-2 with TRBJ2-5, with 10 nucleotides matching TRBD2. The CDR3 loop spans 17 amino acids. Germline values: CDR1 SGHTA, CDR2 FQGNSA. Trimming at V came to 0 bases and at J to 2 bases, leaving 6 bases not matched to a gene. The CDR3 region is CASSLAHISGGQETQYF. DNA of the CDR3: TGTGCCAGCAGCTTAGCGCATATTAGCGGGGGGCAAGAGACCCAGTACTTC.

The table lists this clonotype with a few counts. The V and J genes are TRBV7-8 and TRBJ1-5; D is unclear. Deletions cut 3 bases from V and 0 bases from J, with 9 bases between. Germline V lookup: CDR1 SGHVS, CDR2 FQNEAQ. The CDR3 has 15 residues. The CDR3 loop reads CASSFGRTSNQPQHF. CDR3 DNA sequence: TGTGCCAGCAGCTTTGGACGGACTAGCAATCAGCCCCAGCATTTT.

This chain connects TRBV9 to TRBJ1-1; 8 bases are a match to TRBD1. CDR1 and CDR2 (germline): SGDLS, YYNGEE. V lost 4 bases and J lost 5; bases outside the gene matches: 4. The length of the CDR3 is 13 residues. DNA of the CDR3: TGTGCCAGCAGCACGGGACAGGCTACTGAAGCTTTCTTT. Translation: CASSTGQATEAFF.

The genes are TRBV6-5 and TRBJ2-7, with D possibly called TRBD1 or TRBD2 (5 bases each). Germline V CDR1 and CDR2: MNHEY, SVGAGI. The V end was cut by 2 bases, the J end by 7 bases, with 12 bases between. CDR3 size: 13 residues. CDR3: CASSYRDVPEQYF. CDR3 sequence (DNA): TGTGCCAGCAGTTACCGGGACGTTCCGGAGCAGTACTTC.

The sample holds one count of this clonotype. V gene TRBV7-6 combines with J gene TRBJ1-3, with unresolved D. Per germline, CDR1 SGHVS and CDR2 FNYEAQ. The CDR3 has 13 residues. V was shortened by 0 bases and J by 9 bases, with 9 bases between the two germline ends. This CDR3 is CASSLAQEGTIYF. The CDR3 nucleotides read TGTGCCAGCAGCTTAGCACAAGAGGGCACCATATATTTT.

The CDR3 nucleotides read TGCAGTGCTAGTGGGAATATAGGCACTGAAGCTTTCTTT. Encoded protein: CSASGNIGTEAFF. This chain links TRBV20-1 with TRBJ1-1; D unresolved. This CDR3 comprises 13 residues. The germline V gene has CDR1 DFQATT and CDR2 SNEGSKA (reference sequence). Between the trimmed V and J ends, which lost 3 bases and 4 bases, there was a span of 12 bases.

Only one count was recorded for this clonotype. This sequence joins TRBV15 and TRBJ1-1, with D perhaps matching TRBD1 (5 bases). CDR3 length: 13 amino acids. Germline V gene sequence: CDR1 LNHNV, CDR2 YYDKDF (reference sequence). Trimming removed 6 bases from V and 5 bases from J, with 13 bases in between. CDR3 loop: CATRADSETEAFF. DNA of the CDR3: TGTGCCACCAGGGCCGACAGTGAAACTGAAGCTTTCTTT.

The V gene is TRBV20-1, the J gene TRBJ2-3, with 8 positions matching TRBD2. The CDR3 contains 11 residues. V trimming: 5 bases; J trimming: 5 bases; junction bases outside the gene matches: 0. Germline V CDR1 and CDR2: DFQATT, SNEGSKA (reference sequence). CDR3 in amino acids: CSARGGDTQYF. The CDR3 DNA sequence: TGCAGTGCTCGGGGGGGAGATACGCAGTATTTT.

The V gene is TRBV6-2 or TRBV6-3, the J gene TRBJ2-6; unclear D gene. Trimming removed 2 bases from V and 0 bases from J, with 2 bases in between. This CDR3 is built from 14 residues. Per the germline V gene, CDR1 is MNHEY and CDR2 is SVGEGT. CDR3 sequence reads: CASSYSSGANVLTF. CDR3 nucleotide sequence: TGTGCCAGCAGTTACAGCTCTGGGGCCAACGTCCTGACTTTC.

This clonotype was detected a few times. The chain recombines TRBV9 with TRBJ2-2; no definite D call. This CDR3 contains 13 residues. The V gene lost 2 bases and the J gene lost 3 bases, with 5 bases spanning the gap. Germline values: CDR1 SGDLS, CDR2 YYNGEE. DNA of the CDR3: TGTGCCAGCAGCGTTAGATACACCGGGGAGCTGTTTTTT. It specifies CASSVRYTGELFF.

The rearrangement links TRBV6-2 or TRBV6-3 to TRBJ2-1, with 10 bases fitting TRBD2. The CDR3 covers 15 residues. Germline V gives CDR1 MNHEY, CDR2 SVGEGT. J was trimmed by 7 bases and V by 6 bases; bases with no gene match: 9. CDR3 in amino acids: CASRPLAGLKNEQFF. In nucleotides, the CDR3 is TGTGCCAGCAGGCCACTAGCGGGATTAAAGAATGAGCAGTTCTTC.

This clonotype has more than one count but fewer than ten. The CDR3 bases are TGCAGTGCTAGAAGCCGGGCATACAATGAGCAGTTCTTC. This codes for CSARSRAYNEQFF. The V call is TRBV20-1, the J call TRBJ2-1; D is unresolved. There are 13 residues in the CDR3. Germline-derived CDR1 and CDR2 are DFQATT and SNEGSKA (reference sequence). V lost 2 bases and J 4 bases, leaving 9 bases between the germline ends.